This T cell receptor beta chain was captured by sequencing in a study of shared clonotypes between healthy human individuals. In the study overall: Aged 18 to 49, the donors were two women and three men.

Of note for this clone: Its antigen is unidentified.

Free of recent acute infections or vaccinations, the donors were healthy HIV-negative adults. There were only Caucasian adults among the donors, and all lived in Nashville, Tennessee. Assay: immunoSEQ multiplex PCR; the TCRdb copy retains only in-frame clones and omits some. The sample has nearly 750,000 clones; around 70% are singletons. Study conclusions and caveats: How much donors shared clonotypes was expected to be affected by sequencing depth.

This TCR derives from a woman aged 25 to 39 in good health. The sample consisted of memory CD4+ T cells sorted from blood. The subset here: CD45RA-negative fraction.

In DNA, the CDR3 is TGCGCCAGCAGCCAAATAGGCAGGAAGAACACTGAAGCTTTCTTT. Protein: CASSQIGRKNTEAFF. This chain connects TRBV4-1 to TRBJ1-1, with D unclear. This CDR3 comprises 15 residues. V lost 2 bases to trimming and J lost 1 base, with 11 bases between them. The germline CDR1 and CDR2 sequences are MGHRA and YSYEKL.